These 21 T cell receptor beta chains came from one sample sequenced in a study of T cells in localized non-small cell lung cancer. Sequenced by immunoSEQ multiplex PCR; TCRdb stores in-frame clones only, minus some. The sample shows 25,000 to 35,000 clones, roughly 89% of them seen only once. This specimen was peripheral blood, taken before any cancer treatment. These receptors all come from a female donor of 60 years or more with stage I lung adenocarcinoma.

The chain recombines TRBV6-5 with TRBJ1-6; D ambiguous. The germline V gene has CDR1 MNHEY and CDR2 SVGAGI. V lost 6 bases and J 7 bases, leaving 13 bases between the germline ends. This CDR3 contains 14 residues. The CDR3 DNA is TGTGCCAGCAGGCCCGACGGATCCAATTCACCCCTCCACTTT. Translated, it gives CASRPDGSNSPLHF.

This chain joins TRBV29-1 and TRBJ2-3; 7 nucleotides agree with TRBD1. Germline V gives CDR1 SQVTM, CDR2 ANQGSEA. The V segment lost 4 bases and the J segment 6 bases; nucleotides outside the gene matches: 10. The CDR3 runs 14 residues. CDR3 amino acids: CSVGTTPTGDTQYF. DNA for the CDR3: TGCAGCGTTGGGACGACTCCGACAGGGGATACGCAGTATTTT.

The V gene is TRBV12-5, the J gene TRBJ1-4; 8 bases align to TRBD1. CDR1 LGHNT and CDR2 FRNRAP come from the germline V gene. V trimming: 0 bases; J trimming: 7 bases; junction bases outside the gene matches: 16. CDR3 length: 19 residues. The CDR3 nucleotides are TGTGCTAGTGGTTTGGTACCAACGGGACAGGCGGGAGTTAGTGAAAAACTGTTTTTT. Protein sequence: CASGLVPTGQAGVSEKLFF.

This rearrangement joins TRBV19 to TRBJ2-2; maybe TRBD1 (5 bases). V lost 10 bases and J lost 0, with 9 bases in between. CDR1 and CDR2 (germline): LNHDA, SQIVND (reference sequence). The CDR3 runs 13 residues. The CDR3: CATRDTNTGELFF. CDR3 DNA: TGTGCCACCAGGGATACGAACACCGGGGAGCTGTTTTTT.

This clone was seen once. The CDR3 DNA sequence: TGTGCCAGCAGCTTAGCCGGGGGGCCGGGGAATGAGCAGTTCTTC. Its protein is CASSLAGGPGNEQFF. The gene calls are TRBV7-9 and TRBJ2-1, with D perhaps matching TRBD2 (7 bases). The CDR3 extends over 15 amino acids. Deletions cut 0 bases from V and 7 bases from J, with 13 bases between. CDR1 SEHNR and CDR2 FQNEAQ come from the germline V gene (reference sequence).

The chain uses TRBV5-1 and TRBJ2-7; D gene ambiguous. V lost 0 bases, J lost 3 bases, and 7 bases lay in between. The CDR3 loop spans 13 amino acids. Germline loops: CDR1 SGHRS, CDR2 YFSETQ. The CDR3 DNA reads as TGCGCCAGCAGCTTGGATAGGATCTACGAGCAGTACTTC. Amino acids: CASSLDRIYEQYF. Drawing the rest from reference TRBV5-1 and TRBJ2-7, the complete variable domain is KAGVTQTPRYLIKTRGQQVTLSCSPISGHRSVSWYQQTPGQGLQFLFEYFSETQRNKGNFPGRFSGRQFSNSRSEMNVSTLELGDSALYLCASSLDRIYEQYFGPGTRLTVT.

This CDR3 reads CASSYGSLADTQYF. CDR3 DNA sequence: TGTGCCAGCAGCTACGGGAGTTTGGCAGATACGCAGTATTTT. The V gene is TRBV7-9, the J gene TRBJ2-3; a weak D match, TRBD2 (6 bases). V shed 4 bases and J shed 4 bases, with 12 bases lying between them. The length of the CDR3 is 14 residues. Per the germline V gene, CDR1 is SEHNR and CDR2 is FQNEAQ (reference sequence).

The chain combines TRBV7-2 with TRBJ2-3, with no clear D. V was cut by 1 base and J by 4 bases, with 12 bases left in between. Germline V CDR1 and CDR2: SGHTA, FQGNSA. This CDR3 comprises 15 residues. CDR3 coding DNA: TGTGCCAGCAGCTTAGATGCTAGACTCTCAGATACGCAGTATTTT. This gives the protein CASSLDARLSDTQYF. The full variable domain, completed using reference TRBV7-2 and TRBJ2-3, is GAGVSQSPSNKVTEKGKDVELRCDPISGHTALYWYRQSLGQGLEFLIYFQGNSAPDKSGLPSDRFSAERTGGSVSTLTIQRTQQEDSAVYLCASSLDARLSDTQYFGPGTRLTVL.

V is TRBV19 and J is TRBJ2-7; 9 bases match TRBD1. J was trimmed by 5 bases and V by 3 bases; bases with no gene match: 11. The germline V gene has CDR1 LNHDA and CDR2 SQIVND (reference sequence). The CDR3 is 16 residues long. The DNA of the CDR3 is TGTGCCAGTAGTATCGGTGGGACAGGGATTATCGACGAGCAGTACTTC. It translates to CASSIGGTGIIDEQYF.

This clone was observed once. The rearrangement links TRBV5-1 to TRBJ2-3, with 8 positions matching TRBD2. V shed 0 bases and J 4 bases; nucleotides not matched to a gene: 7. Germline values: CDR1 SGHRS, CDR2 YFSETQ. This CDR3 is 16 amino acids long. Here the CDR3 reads CASSLVLAGGADTQYF. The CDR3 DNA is TGCGCCAGCAGCTTGGTCCTAGCGGGTGGGGCAGATACGCAGTATTTT. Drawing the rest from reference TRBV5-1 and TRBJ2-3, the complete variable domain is KAGVTQTPRYLIKTRGQQVTLSCSPISGHRSVSWYQQTPGQGLQFLFEYFSETQRNKGNFPGRFSGRQFSNSRSEMNVSTLELGDSALYLCASSLVLAGGADTQYFGPGTRLTVL.

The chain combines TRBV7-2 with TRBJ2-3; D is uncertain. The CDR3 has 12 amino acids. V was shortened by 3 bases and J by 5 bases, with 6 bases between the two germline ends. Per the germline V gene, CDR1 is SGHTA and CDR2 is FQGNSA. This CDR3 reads CASSFKEDTQYF. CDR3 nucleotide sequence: TGTGCCAGCAGCTTTAAAGAAGATACGCAGTATTTT.

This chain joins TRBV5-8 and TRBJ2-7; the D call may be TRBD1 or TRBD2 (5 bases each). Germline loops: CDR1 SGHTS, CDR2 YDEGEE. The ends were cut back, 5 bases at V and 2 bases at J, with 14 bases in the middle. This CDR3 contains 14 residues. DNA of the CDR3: TGTGCCAGCAGGGTCCCGGGGCCAACCTACGAGCAGTACTTC. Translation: CASRVPGPTYEQYF.

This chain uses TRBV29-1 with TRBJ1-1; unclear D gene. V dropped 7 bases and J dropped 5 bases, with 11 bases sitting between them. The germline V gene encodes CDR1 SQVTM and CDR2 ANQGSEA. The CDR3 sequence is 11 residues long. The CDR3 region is CSARGRTEAFF. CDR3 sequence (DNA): TGCAGCGCCCGGGGTCGGACTGAAGCTTTCTTT.

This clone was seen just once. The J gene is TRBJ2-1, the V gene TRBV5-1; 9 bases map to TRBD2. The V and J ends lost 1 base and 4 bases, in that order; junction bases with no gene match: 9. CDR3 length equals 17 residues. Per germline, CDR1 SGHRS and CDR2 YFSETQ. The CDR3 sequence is CASSLQVTSGEYNEQFF. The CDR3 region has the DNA TGCGCCAGCAGCTTGCAGGTGACTAGCGGAGAGTACAATGAGCAGTTCTTC.

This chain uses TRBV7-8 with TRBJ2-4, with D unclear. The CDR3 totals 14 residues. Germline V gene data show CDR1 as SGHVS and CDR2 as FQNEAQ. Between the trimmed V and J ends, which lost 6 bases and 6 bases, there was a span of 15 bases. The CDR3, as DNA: TGTGCCAGCAGTAAGACATTGGCGGTAAACATTCAGTACTTC. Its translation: CASSKTLAVNIQYF.

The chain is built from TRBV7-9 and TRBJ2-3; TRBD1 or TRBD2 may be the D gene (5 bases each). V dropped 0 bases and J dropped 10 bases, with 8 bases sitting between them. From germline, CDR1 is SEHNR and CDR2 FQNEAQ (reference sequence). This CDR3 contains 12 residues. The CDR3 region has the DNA TGTGCCAGCAGCTTAGCGGGGGAAGCGCAGTATTTT. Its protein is CASSLAGEAQYF. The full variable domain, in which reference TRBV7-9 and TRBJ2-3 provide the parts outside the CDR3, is DTGVSQNPRHKITKRGQNVTFRCDPISEHNRLYWYRQTLGQGPEFLTYFQNEAQLEKSRLLSDRFSAERPKGSFSTLEIQRTEQGDSAMYLCASSLAGEAQYFGPGTRLTVL.

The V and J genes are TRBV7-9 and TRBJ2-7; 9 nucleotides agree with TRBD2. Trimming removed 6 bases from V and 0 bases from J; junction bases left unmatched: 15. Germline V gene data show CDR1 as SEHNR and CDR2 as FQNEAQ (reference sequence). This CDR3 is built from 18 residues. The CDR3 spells CASSYGRLAVQSSYEQYF. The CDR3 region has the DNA TGTGCCAGCAGTTATGGTAGACTAGCGGTCCAAAGCTCCTACGAGCAGTACTTC. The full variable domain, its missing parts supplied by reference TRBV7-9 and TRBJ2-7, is DTGVSQNPRHKITKRGQNVTFRCDPISEHNRLYWYRQTLGQGPEFLTYFQNEAQLEKSRLLSDRFSAERPKGSFSTLEIQRTEQGDSAMYLCASSYGRLAVQSSYEQYFGPGTRLTVT.

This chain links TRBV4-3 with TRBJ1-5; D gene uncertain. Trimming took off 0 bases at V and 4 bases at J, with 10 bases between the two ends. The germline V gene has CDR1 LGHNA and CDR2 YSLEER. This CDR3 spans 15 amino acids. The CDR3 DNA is TGCGCCAGCAGCCAAGACTACAGTGGTAATCAGCCCCAGCATTTT. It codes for CASSQDYSGNQPQHF.

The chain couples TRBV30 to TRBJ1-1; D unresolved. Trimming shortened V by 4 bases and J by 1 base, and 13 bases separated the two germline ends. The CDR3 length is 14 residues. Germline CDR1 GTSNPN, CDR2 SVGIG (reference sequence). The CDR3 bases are TGTGCCTGGACCCCGGTCCACAAGAACACTGAAGCTTTCTTT. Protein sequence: CAWTPVHKNTEAFF.

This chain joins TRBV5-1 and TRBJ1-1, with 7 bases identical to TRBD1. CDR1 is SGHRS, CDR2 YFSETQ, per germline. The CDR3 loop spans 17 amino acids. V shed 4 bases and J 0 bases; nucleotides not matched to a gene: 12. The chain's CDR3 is CASSHPPGQVMNTEAFF. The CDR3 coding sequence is TGCGCCAGCAGCCACCCCCCCGGACAGGTTATGAACACTGAAGCTTTCTTT.

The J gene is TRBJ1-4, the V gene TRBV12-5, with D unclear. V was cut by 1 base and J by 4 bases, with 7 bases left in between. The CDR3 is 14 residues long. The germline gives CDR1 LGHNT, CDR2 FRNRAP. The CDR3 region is CASGLGQSNEKLFF. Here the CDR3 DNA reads TGTGCTAGTGGTTTGGGGCAGAGTAATGAAAAACTGTTTTTT.